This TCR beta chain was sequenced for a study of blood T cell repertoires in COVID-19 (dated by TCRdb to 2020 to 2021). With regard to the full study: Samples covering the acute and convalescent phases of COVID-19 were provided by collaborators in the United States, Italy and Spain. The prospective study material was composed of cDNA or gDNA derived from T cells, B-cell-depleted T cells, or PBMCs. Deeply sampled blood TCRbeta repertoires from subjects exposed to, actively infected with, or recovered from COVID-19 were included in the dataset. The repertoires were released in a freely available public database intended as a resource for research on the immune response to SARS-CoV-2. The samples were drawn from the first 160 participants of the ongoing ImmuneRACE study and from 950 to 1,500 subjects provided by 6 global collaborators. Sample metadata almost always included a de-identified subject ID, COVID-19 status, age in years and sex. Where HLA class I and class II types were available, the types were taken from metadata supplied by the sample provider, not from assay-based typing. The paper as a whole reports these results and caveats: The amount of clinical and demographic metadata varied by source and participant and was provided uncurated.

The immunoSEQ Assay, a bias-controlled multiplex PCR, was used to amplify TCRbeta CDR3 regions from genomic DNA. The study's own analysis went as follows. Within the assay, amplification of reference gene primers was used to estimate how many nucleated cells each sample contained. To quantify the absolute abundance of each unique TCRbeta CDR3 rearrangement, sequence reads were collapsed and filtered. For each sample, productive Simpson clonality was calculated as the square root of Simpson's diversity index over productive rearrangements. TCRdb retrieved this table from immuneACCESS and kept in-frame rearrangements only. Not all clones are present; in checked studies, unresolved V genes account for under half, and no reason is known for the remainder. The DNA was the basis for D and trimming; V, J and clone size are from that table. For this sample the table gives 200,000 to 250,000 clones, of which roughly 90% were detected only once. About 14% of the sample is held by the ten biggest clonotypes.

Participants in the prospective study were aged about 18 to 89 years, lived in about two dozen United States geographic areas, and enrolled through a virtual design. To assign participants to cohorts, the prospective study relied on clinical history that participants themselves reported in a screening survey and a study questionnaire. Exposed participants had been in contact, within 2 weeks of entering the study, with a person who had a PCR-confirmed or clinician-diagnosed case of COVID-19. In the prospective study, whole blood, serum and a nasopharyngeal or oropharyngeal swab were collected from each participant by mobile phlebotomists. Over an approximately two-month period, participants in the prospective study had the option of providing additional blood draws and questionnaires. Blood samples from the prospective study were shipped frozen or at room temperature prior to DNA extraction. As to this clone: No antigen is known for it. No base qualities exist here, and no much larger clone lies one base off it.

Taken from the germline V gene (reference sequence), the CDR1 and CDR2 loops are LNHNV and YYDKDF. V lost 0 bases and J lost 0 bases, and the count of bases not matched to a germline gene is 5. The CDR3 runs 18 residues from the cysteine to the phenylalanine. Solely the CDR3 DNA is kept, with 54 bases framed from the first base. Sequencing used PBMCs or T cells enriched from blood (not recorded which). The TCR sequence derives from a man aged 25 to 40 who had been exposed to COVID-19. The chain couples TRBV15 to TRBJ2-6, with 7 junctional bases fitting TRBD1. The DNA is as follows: TGTGCCACCAGCAGAGATGGGGGACAGTACTCTGGGGCCAACGTCCTGACTTTC. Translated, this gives CATSRDGGQYSGANVLTF.